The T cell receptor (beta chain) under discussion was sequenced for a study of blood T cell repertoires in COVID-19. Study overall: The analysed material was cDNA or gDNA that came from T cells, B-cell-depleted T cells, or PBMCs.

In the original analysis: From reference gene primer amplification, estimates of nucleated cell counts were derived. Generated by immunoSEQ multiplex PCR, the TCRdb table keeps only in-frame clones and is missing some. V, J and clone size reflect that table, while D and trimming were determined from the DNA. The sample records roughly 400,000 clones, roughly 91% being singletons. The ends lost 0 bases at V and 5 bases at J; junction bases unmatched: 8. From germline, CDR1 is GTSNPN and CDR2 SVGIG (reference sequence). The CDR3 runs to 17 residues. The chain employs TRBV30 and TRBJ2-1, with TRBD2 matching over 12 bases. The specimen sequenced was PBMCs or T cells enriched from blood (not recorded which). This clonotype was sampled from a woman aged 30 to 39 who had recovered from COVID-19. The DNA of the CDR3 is TGTGCCTGGAGTGTACGTGGGGGACTAGCGGGTAACAATGAGCAGTTCTTC. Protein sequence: CAWSVRGGLAGNNEQFF.